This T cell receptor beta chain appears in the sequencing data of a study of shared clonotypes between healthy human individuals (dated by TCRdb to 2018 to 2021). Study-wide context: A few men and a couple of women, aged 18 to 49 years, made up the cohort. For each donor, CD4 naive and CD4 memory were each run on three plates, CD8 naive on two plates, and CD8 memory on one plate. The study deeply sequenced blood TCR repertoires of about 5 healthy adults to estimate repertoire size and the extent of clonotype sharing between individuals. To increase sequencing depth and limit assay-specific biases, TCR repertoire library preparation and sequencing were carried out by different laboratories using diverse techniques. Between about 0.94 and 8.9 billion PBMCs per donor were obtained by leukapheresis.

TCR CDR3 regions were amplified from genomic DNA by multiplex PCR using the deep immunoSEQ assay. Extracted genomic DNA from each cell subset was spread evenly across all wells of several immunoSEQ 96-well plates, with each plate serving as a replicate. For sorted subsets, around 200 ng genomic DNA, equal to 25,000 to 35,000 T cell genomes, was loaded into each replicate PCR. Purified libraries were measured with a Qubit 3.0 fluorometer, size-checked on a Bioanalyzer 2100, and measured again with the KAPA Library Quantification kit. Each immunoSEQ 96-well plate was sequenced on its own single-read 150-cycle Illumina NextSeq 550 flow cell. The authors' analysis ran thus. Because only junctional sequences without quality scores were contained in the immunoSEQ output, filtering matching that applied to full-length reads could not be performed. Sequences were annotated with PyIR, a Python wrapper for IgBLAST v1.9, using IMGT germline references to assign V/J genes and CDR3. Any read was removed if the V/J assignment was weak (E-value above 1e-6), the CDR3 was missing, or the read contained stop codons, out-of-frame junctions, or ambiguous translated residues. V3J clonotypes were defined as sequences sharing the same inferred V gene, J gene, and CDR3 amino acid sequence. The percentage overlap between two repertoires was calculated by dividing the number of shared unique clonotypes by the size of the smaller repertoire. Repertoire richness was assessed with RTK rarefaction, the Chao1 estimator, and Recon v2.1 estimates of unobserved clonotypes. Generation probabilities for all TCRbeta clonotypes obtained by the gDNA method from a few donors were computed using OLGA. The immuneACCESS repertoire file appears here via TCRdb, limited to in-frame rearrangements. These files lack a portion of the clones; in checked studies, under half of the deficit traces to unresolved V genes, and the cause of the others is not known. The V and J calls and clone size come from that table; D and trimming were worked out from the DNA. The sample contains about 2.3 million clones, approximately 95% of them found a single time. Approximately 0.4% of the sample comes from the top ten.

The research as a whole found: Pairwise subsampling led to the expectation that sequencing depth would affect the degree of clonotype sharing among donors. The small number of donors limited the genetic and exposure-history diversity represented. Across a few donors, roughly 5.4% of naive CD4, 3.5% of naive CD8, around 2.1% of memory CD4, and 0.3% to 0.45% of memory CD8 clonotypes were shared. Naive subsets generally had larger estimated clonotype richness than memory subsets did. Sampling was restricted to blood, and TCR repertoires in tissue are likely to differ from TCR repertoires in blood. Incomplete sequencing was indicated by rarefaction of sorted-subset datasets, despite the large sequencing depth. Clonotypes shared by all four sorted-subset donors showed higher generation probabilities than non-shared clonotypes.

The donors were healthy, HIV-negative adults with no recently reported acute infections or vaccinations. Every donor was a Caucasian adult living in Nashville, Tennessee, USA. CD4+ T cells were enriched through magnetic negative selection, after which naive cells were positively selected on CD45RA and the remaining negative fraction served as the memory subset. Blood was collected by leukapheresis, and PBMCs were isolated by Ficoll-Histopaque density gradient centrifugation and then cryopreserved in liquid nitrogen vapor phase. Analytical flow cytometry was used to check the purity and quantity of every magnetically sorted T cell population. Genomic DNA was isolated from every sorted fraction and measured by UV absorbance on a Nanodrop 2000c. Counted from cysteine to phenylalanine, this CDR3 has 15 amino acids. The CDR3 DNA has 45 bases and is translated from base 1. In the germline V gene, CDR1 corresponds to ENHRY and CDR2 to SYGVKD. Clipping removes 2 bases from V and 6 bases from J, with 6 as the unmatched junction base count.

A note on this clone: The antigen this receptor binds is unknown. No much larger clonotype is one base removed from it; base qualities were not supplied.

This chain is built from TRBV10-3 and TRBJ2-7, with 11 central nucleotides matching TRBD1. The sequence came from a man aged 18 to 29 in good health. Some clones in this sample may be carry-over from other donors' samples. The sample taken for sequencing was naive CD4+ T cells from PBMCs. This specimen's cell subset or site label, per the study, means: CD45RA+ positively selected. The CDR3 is CAISEPGQGDGEQYF. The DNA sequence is TGTGCCATCAGTGAGCCGGGACAGGGGGACGGCGAGCAGTACTTC.